This T cell receptor (beta chain) comes out of a study of blood T cell repertoires in COVID-19 (dated by TCRdb to between 2020 and 2021). Notes on the research overall: Samples covering the acute and convalescent phases of COVID-19 were provided by collaborators in the United States, Italy and Spain. The material from the prospective study consisted of cDNA or gDNA derived from T cells, B-cell-depleted T cells, or PBMCs. The dataset comprised deeply sampled blood TCRbeta repertoires from subjects exposed to, actively infected with, or recovered from COVID-19. The repertoires were made available in a free public database intended to serve as a resource for research on the immune response to SARS-CoV-2. The samples were drawn from the first 160 participants of the ongoing ImmuneRACE study and from about 1,200 subjects provided by 6 global collaborators. The sample metadata nearly always contained a de-identified subject ID, COVID-19 status, age in years and sex. Where available, HLA class I and class II types were taken from metadata supplied by the sample provider and were not determined by assay-based typing.

Points on this clone: This clone's antigen is unknown. No base qualities exist here, and no much larger clone lies one base off it.

TCRbeta CDR3 regions were amplified from genomic DNA using the immunoSEQ Assay, a bias-controlled multiplex PCR. Turning to the authors' computational methods: Within the assay, amplification of reference gene primers was used to estimate how many nucleated cells each sample contained. To quantify the absolute abundance of each unique TCRbeta CDR3 rearrangement, sequence reads were collapsed and filtered. For each sample, productive Simpson clonality was calculated as the square root of Simpson's diversity index over productive rearrangements. The clones in this table, taken by TCRdb from immuneACCESS, are in-frame only. Not every clone is retained; where verified, under half of the shortfall comes from an unresolved V gene, and the cause of the rest is unknown. The DNA gave D and trimming, while V, J and clone size come from that table. This sample lists over 85,000 clones; around 86% were detected once. The ten largest account for more than 0.95% of the sample.

The collaborating institutions used their own protocols to collect whole blood in K2EDTA tubes. For TCRbeta analysis, collaborators shipped samples in one of three forms: frozen whole blood, isolated PBMCs, or DNA extracted from either of those sample types. General study outcomes and caveats: The amount of clinical and demographic metadata varied by source and participant and was provided uncurated.

Trimmed from V: 3 bases; trimmed from J: 6 bases; junction bases lacking a gene match: 8. The germline V gene yields SNHLY for CDR1 and FYNNEI for CDR2. Measured from the cysteine to the phenylalanine, the CDR3 is 15 residues long. The DNA shown is the 45-base CDR3, in frame from base 1. The chain is encoded by TRBV2 joined to TRBJ2-1, with 7 bases aligning to TRBD1. The sample comprised peripheral blood. The sequence derives from a human donor in a cohort sampled during active COVID-19. The DNA sequence is as follows: TGTGCCAGCAGTGATCACAGGGGAGAGGCCAATGAGCAGTTCTTC. Translated, it gives CASSDHRGEANEQFF.